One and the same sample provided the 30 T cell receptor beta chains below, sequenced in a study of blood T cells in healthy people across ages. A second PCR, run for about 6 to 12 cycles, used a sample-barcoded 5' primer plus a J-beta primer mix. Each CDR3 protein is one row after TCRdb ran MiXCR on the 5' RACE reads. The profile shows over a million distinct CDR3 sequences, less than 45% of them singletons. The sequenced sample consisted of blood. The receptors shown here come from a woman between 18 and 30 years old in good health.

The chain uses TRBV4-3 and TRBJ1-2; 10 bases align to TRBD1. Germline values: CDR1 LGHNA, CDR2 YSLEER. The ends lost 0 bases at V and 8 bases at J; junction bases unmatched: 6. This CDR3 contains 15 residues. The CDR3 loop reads CASSQDWGTGDGYTF. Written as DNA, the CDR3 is TGCGCCAGCAGCCAAGATTGGGGGACAGGGGACGGCTACACCTTC.

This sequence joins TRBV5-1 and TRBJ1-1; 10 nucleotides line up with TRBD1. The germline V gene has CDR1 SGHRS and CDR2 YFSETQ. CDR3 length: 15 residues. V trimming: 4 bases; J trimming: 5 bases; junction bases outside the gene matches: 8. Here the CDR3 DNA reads TGCGCCAGCAGCCGAGATCGGACAGGGGGGACTGAAGCTTTCTTT. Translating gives CASSRDRTGGTEAFF.

CDR3 bases: TGTGCCAGCAGCGGAGAAACTTATAATTCACCCCTCCACTTT. As protein: CASSGETYNSPLHF. The rearrangement joins TRBV9 to TRBJ1-6, with D uncertain. The V gene lost 3 bases and the J gene lost 4 bases, with 8 bases spanning the gap. CDR1 SGDLS and CDR2 YYNGEE come from the germline V gene. This CDR3 comprises 14 residues. Full variable domain (remainder filled in from reference TRBV9 and TRBJ1-6): DSGVTQTPKHLITATGQRVTLRCSPRSGDLSVYWYQQSLDQGLQFLIQYYNGEERAKGNILERFSAQQFPDLHSELNLSSLELGDSALYFCASSGETYNSPLHFGNGTRLTVT.

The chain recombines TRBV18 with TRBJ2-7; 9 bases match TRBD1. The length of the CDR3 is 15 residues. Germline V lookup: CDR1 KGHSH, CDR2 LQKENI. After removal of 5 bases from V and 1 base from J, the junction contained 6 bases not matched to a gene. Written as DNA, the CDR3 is TGTGCCAGCTCAGCGACGACAGGGGGTTCCTACGAGCAGTACTTC. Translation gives CASSATTGGSYEQYF.

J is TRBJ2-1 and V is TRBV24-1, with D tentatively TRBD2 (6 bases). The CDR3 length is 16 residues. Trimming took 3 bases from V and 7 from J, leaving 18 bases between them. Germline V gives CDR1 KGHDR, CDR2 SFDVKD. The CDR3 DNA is TGTGCCACCAGTGATGGAAAGGGGAGGATTAGAAATGAGCAGTTCTTC. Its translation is CATSDGKGRIRNEQFF.

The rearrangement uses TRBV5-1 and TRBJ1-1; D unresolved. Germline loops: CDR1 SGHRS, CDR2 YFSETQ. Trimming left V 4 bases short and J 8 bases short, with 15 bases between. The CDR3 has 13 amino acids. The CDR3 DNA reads TGCGCCAGCAGCCCCGGTTACGCGGCAGAAGCTTTCTTT. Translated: CASSPGYAAEAFF.

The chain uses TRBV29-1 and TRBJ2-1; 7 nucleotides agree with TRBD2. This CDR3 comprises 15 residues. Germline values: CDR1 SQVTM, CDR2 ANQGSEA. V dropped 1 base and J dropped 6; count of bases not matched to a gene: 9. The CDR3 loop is CSVEVLAERGNEQFF. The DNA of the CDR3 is TGCAGCGTTGAAGTTCTAGCGGAACGGGGCAATGAGCAGTTCTTC.

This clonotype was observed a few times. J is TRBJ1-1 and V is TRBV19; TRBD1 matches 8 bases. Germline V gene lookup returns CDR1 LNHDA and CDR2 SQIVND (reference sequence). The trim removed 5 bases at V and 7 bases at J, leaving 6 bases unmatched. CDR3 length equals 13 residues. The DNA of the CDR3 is TGTGCCAGTAGTCTTACCGGGACAGGTGAAGCTTTCTTT. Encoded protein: CASSLTGTGEAFF.

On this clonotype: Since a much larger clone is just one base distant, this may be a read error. In DNA form, the CDR3 reads TGCAGTGCTAGGGGCGTACAGACAGGCCTTGCCTACGAGCAGTACTTC. Amino acid sequence: CSARGVQTGLAYEQYF. This sequence joins TRBV20-1 and TRBJ2-7; D may be TRBD1 (6 bases). There are 16 residues in the CDR3. The germline V gene has CDR1 DFQATT and CDR2 SNEGSKA (reference sequence). Trimming shortened V by 3 bases and J by 2 bases, and 20 bases separated the two germline ends.

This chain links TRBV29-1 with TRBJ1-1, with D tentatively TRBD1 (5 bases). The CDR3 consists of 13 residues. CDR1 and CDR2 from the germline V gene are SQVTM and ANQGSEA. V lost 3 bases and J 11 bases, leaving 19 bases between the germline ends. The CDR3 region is CSVEGRGLKFAFF. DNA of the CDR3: TGCAGCGTTGAGGGGAGGGGCCTTAAGTTTGCTTTCTTT.

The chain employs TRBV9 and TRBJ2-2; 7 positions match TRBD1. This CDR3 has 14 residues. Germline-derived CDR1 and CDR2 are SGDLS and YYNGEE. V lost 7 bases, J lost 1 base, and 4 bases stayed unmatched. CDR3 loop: CASHGQVNTGELFF. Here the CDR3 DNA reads TGTGCCAGCCACGGACAGGTGAACACCGGGGAGCTGTTTTTT. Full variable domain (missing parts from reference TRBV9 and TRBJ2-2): DSGVTQTPKHLITATGQRVTLRCSPRSGDLSVYWYQQSLDQGLQFLIQYYNGEERAKGNILERFSAQQFPDLHSELNLSSLELGDSALYFCASHGQVNTGELFFGEGSRLTVL.

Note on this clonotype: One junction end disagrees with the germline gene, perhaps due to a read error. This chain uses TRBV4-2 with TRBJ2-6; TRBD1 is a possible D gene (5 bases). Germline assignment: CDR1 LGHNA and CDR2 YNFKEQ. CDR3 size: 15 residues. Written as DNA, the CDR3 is TGTGCCAGCAGCCAAGCTGAGTCTGGGGCCAACGTCCCGACTTTC. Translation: CASSQAESGANVPTF.

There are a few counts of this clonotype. The CDR3, as DNA: TGTGCCAGCAGCTCTAAGGCCTATCTGGGGACTGAAGCTTTCTTT. It yields the protein CASSSKAYLGTEAFF. This chain uses TRBV7-2 with TRBJ1-1; no clear D gene. The CDR3 length is 15 residues. Germline values: CDR1 SGHTA, CDR2 FQGNSA. Between the trimmed V and J ends, which lost 4 bases and 5 bases, there was a span of 17 bases.

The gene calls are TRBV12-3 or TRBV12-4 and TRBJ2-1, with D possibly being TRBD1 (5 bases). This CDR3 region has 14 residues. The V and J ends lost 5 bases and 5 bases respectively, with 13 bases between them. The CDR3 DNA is TGTGCCAGCAGTACTAACAGGAATCACAATGAGCAGTTCTTC. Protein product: CASSTNRNHNEQFF.

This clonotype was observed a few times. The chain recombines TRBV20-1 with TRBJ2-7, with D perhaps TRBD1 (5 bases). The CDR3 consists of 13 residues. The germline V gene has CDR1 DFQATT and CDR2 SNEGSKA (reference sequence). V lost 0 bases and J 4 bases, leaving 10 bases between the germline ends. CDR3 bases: TGCAGTGCTAGAGATGGAAGGGGTTACGAGCAGTACTTC. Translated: CSARDGRGYEQYF.

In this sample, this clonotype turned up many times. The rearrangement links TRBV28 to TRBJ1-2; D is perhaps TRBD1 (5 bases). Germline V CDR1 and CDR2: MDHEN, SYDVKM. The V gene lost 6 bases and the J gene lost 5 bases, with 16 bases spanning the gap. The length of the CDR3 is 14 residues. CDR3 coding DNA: TGTGCCAGCAGCCCCTGGGGCAGCCTATATGGCTACACCTTC. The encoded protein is CASSPWGSLYGYTF.

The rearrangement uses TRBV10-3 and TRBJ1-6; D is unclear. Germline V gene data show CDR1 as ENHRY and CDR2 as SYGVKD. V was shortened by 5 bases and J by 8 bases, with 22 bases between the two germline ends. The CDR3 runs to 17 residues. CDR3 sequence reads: CAISKRAAGETDSPLHF. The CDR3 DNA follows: TGTGCCATCAGTAAGAGGGCGGCAGGTGAAACGGATTCACCCCTCCACTTT.

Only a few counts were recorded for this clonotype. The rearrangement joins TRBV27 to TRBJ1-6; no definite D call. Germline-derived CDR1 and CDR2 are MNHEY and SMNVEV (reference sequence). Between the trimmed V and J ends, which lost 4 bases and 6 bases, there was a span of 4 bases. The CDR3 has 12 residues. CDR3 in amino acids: CASSWFNSPLHF. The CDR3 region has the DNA TGTGCCAGCAGTTGGTTTAATTCACCCCTCCACTTT.

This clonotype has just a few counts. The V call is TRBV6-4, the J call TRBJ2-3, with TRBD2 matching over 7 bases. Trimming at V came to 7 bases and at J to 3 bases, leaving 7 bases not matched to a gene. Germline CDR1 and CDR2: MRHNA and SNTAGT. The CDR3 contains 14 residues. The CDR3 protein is CASKGGSETDTQYF. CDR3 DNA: TGTGCCAGCAAGGGCGGGAGTGAAACAGATACGCAGTATTTT.

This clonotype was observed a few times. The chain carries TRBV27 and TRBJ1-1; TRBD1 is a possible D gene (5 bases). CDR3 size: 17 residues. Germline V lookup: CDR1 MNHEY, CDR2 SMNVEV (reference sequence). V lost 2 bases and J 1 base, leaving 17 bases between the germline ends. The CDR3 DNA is TGTGCCAGCAGTTTAACATTCGACACTCAGGGGAACACTGAAGCTTTCTTT. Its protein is CASSLTFDTQGNTEAFF.

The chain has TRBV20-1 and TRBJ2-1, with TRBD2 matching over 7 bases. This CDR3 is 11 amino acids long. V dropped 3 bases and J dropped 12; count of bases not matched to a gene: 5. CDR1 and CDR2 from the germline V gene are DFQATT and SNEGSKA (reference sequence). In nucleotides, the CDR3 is TGCAGTGCTAGTCCGGGACTATGGCAGTTCTTC. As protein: CSASPGLWQFF.

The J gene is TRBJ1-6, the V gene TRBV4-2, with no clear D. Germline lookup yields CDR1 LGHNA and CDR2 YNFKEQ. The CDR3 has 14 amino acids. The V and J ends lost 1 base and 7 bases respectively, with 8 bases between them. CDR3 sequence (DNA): TGTGCCAGCAGCCAAGGGGTTCCGAATTCACCCCTCCACTTT. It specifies CASSQGVPNSPLHF.

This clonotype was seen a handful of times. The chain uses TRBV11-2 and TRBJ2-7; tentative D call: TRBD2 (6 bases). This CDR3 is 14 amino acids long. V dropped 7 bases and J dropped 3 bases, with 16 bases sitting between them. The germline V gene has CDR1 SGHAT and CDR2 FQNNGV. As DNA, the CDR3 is TGTGCCAGCAAGCTGGGCCGGGGGAACTACGAGCAGTACTTC. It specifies CASKLGRGNYEQYF.

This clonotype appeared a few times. The chain's CDR3 is CASSQGIRSMNTEAFF. CDR3 sequence (DNA): TGCGCCAGCAGCCAAGGTATCAGGTCTATGAACACTGAAGCTTTCTTT. The rearrangement joins TRBV4-3 to TRBJ1-1; D remains unclear. CDR1 is LGHNA and CDR2 is YSLEER in the germline V gene. The CDR3 spans 16 residues. V lost 1 base to trimming and J lost 0 bases, with 12 bases between them.

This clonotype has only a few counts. Written as DNA, the CDR3 is TGTGCCAGCAGCTTAACGACAGATAGTACATCACCCCTCCACTTT. Translated, it gives CASSLTTDSTSPLHF. The chain links TRBV7-6 to TRBJ1-6; the D gene is possibly TRBD1 (5 bases). The V end lost 2 bases, the J end lost 10 bases, and 15 bases lay between the germline ends. The germline gives CDR1 SGHVS, CDR2 FNYEAQ. The CDR3 length is 15 residues.

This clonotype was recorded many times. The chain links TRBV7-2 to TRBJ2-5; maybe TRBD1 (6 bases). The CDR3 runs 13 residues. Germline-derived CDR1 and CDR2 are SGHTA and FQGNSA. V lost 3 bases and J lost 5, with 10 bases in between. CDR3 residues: CASSFSGVETQYF. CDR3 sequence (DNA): TGTGCCAGCAGCTTTTCAGGGGTTGAGACCCAGTACTTC.

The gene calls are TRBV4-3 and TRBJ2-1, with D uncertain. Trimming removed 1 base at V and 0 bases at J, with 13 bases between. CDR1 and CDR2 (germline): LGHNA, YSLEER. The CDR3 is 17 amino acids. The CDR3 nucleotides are TGCGCCAGCAGCCAAGCACCGTCGTGGAGCTCCTACAATGAGCAGTTCTTC. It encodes CASSQAPSWSSYNEQFF.

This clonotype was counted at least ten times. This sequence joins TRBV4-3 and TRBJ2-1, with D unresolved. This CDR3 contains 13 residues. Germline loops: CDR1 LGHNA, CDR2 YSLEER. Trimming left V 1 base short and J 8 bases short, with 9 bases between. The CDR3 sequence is CASSQVLVDEQFF. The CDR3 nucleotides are TGCGCCAGCAGCCAAGTATTAGTAGATGAGCAGTTCTTC.

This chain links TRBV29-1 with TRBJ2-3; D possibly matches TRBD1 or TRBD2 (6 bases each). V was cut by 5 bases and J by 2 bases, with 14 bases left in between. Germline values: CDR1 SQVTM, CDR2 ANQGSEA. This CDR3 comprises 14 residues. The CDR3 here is CSVPGADSTDTQYF. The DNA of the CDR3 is TGCAGCGTTCCGGGGGCGGACTCCACAGATACGCAGTATTTT.

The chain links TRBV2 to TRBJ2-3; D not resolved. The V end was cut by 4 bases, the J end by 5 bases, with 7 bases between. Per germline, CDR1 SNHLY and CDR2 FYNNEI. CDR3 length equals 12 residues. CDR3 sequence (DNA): TGTGCCAGCAGTGCCTATGGAGATACGCAGTATTTT. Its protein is CASSAYGDTQYF.